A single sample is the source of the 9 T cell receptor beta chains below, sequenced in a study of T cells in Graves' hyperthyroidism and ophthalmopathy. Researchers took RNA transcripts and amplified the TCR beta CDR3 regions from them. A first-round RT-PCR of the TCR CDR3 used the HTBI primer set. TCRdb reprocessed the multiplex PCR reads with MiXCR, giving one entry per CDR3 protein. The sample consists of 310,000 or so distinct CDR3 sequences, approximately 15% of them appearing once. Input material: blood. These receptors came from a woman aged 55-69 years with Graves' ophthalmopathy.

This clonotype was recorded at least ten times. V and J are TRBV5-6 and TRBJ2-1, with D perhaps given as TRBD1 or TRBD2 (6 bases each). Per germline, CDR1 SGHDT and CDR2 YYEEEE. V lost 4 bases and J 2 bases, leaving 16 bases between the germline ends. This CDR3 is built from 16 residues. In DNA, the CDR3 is TGTGCCAGCAGCCGCGACCCCGGGGGCACCTACAATGAGCAGTTCTTC. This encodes CASSRDPGGTYNEQFF.

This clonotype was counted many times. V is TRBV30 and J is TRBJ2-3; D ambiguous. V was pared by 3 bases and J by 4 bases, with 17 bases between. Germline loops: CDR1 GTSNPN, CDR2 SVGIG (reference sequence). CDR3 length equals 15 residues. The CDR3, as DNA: TGTGCCTGGAGCGAACTCGACGGTTTCCCAGATACGCAGTATTTT. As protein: CAWSELDGFPDTQYF.

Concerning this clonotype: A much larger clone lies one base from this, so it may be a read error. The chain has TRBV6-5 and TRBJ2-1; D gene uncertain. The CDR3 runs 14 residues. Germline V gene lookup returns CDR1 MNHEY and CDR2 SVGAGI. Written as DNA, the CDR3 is TGTGCCAGCAGTTACTCGCCCAGTGGCAATGAGCAGTCCTTC. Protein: CASSYSPSGNEQSF.

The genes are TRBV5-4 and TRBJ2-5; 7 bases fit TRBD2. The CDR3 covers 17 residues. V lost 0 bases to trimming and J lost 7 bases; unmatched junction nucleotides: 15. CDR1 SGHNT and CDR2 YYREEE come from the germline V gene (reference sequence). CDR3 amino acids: CASSLAGGGAGRGTQYF. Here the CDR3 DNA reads TGTGCCAGCAGCTTGGCGGGAGGCGGGGCCGGCCGGGGGACCCAGTACTTC.

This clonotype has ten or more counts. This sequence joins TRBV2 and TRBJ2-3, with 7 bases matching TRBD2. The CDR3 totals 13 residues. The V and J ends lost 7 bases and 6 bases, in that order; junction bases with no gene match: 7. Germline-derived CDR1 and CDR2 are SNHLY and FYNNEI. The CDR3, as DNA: TGTGCCAGCACGCGGGGGACTGACGATACGCAGTATTTT. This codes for CASTRGTDDTQYF.

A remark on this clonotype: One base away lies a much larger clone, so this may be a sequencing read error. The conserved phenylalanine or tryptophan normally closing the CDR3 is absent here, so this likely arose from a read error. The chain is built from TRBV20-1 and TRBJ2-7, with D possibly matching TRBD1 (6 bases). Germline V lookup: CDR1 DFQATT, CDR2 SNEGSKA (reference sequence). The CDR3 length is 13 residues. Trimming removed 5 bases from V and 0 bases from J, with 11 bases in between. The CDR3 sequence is CSAFGQPSYEQYL. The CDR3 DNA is TGCAGTGCTTTCGGACAGCCCTCCTACGAGCAGTACCTC.

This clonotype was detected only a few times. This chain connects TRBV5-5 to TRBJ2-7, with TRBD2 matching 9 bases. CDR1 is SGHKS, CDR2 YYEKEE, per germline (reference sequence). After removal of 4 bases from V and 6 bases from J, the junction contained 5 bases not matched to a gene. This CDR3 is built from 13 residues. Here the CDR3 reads CASSQGLAIEQYF. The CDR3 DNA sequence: TGTGCCAGCAGCCAGGGACTAGCCATCGAGCAGTACTTC.

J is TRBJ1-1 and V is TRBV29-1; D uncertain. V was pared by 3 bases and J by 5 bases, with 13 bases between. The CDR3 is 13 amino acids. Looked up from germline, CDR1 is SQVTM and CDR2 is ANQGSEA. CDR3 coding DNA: TGCAGCGTTGAGAATACGGGGAGGACTGAAGCTTTCTTT. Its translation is CSVENTGRTEAFF.

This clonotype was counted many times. The CDR3 loop reads CSVGGSYNEQFF. The CDR3 DNA reads as TGCAGCGTAGGGGGTTCCTACAATGAGCAGTTCTTC. This chain links TRBV29-1 with TRBJ2-1; tentatively, D is TRBD1 (6 bases). CDR1 is SQVTM and CDR2 is ANQGSEA in the germline V gene. This CDR3 is built from 12 residues. The V end lost 6 bases, the J end lost 1 base, and 7 bases lay between the germline ends.